These T cell receptor beta chains were read from a single sample in a study of CD8 T cells in Susac syndrome. TCRdb re-called the immunoSEQ multiplex PCR reads with MiXCR, one entry per CDR3 protein. The sample records roughly 330,000 distinct CDR3 sequences, 90% to 95% being singletons. The sequenced sample consisted of CD4+ T cells from PBMCs. Receptors were obtained from a human donor with multiple sclerosis. Both conserved end residues are part of each CDR3. Each record gives: D gene, V gene, clone size, J gene, CDR3 DNA, CDR3 protein. The D gene is left open where the match is weak. Where a row states a size, it is once, few, many or the class of an expanded clone; other rows omit it.

-,TRBV7-2,-,TRBJ1-1,TGTGCCAGCAGCTTCTCCGCTGCGAACACTGAAGCTTTCTTT,CASSFSAANTEAFF
TRBD1,TRBV7-9,-,TRBJ1-2,TGTGCCAGCAGCTCCGTTATTCTCCCGGGACAGGGTCATGGCTACACCTTC,CASSSVILPGQGHGYTF
TRBD1,TRBV7-2,-,TRBJ2-5,TGTGCCAGCAGCTTAGGAGACAGGGCAATCGAGGAGACCCAGTACTTC,CASSLGDRAIEETQYF
-,TRBV4-3,-,TRBJ1-2,TGCGCCAGCAGCCAAGAGCAGGGGATTAACTATGGCTACACCTTC,CASSQEQGINYGYTF
TRBD1,TRBV6-6,-,TRBJ1-5,TGTGCCAGCAGTACCGGGACAGGCTATAGCAATCAGCCCCAGCATTTT,CASSTGTGYSNQPQHF
TRBD2,TRBV7-2,-,TRBJ2-7,TGTGCCAGCAGCGCTGGACTAGCCTACGAGCAGTACTTC,CASSAGLAYEQYF
-,TRBV3-1,-,TRBJ2-5,TGTGCCAGCAGCCAAGGTACAGAGACCCAGTACTTC,CASSQGTETQYF
-,TRBV7-2,-,TRBJ2-7,TGTGCCAGCAGCTTAGAGGATACTTACGAGCAGTACTTC,CASSLEDTYEQYF
TRBD1,TRBV19,-,TRBJ1-1,TGTGCAGTAGGCAGGGGCAGGGGGCGCGTGTTGGACACTGAAGCTTTCTTT,CAVGRGRGRVLDTEAFF
-,TRBV11-2,-,TRBJ1-1,TGTGCCAGCAGCTCGATTATCACCAACACTGAAGCTTTCTTT,CASSSIITNTEAFF
-,TRBV20-1,-,TRBJ2-1,TGCAGTGCTCTCACCCGGGCGGGGGCCTCCTACAATGAGCAGTTCTTC,CSALTRAGASYNEQFF
TRBD2,TRBV27,-,TRBJ2-7,TGTGCCAGCAGGAAGGGGACTAGCGGATTATGGTACTTC,CASRKGTSGLWYF
TRBD2,TRBV6-5,-,TRBJ2-2,TGTGCCAGCAGTTACACTAGCGGGGGAGACACCGGGGAGCTGTTTTTT,CASSYTSGGDTGELFF
-,TRBV11-3,once,TRBJ1-1,TGTGCCAGCAGCCTACCTACGAGAAGGGATAACACTGAAGCTTTCTTT,CASSLPTRRDNTEAFF
-,TRBV9,-,TRBJ1-1,TGTGCCAGCAGCGGACCAATGGGTTTTGCTTTCTTT,CASSGPMGFAFF
TRBD2,TRBV12-3/TRBV12-4,-,TRBJ2-7,TGTGCCAGCAGTCCACCGGGACTAACACGGGAGCAGTACTTC,CASSPPGLTREQYF
TRBD1,TRBV5-1,-,TRBJ1-1,TGCGCCAGCAGCCCCCGGACAGGCCGGGACCGGACTGAAGCTTTCTTT,CASSPRTGRDRTEAFF
TRBD2,TRBV5-4,-,TRBJ2-7,TGTGCCAGCAGCTTGGGAGGCGGGGGGCTCTACGAGCAGTACTTC,CASSLGGGGLYEQYF
-,TRBV6-6,-,TRBJ2-3,TGTGCCACCCTAGGTGATAGAATCACAGATACGCAGTATTTT,CATLGDRITDTQYF
TRBD2,TRBV7-9,-,TRBJ2-7,TGTGCCAGCAGCCTCCAGGGCGGGAGGGCCTCTGGCGAGCAGTACTTC,CASSLQGGRASGEQYF
-,TRBV6-6,once,TRBJ2-2,TGTGCCAGCAGTTCGGAGTGGGACACCGGGGAGCTGTTTTTT,CASSSEWDTGELFF
-,TRBV10-1,-,TRBJ2-2,TGCGCCAGCAGTGAGAGAGGGATAACGAACACTGGGGAGCTGTTTTTT,CASSERGITNTGELFF
-,TRBV20-1,-,TRBJ2-5,TGCAGGATAAGCAGGGGAGAGACCCAGTACTTC,CRISRGETQYF
TRBD2,TRBV19,-,TRBJ2-7,TGTGCCAGTAGTACTCTCCCAACTAGCGGGGAGCAGTACTTC,CASSTLPTSGEQYF
TRBD1,TRBV18,-,TRBJ2-7,TGTGCCAGCTCACCGCGGGACAGGGTCACCTACGAGCAGTACTTC,CASSPRDRVTYEQYF
-,TRBV4-1,-,TRBJ2-7,TGCGCCAGCAGCCAAGGATCGGGTACTTGGAACTACGAGCAGTACTTC,CASSQGSGTWNYEQYF
-,TRBV30,-,TRBJ2-2,TGTGCCTGGAGGGCCCAACTAGTAGCCACCGGGGAGCTGTTTTTT,CAWRAQLVATGELFF
-,TRBV7-9,-,TRBJ2-7,TGTGCCAGCAGCCCATGGACGTCCTACGAGCAGTACTTC,CASSPWTSYEQYF
TRBD2,TRBV5-1,-,TRBJ2-2,TGCGCCAGCAGCCTGGAAGGGTCTAGCGGGTCGAACACCGGGGAGCTGTTTTTT,CASSLEGSSGSNTGELFF
TRBD2,TRBV9,-,TRBJ2-1,TGTGCCAGCAGCGTAGTGGTAGCGGGAGCCCCGGGGGAGCAGTTCTTC,CASSVVVAGAPGEQFF
-,TRBV11-2,-,TRBJ1-5,TGTGCCAGCAGCTCATCGACAGATGGCGAACCCCAGCATTTT,CASSSSTDGEPQHF
-,TRBV7-3,-,TRBJ1-1,TGTGCCAGCAGCTCGGGCGGGGCCGACACTGAAGCTTTCTTT,CASSSGGADTEAFF
-,TRBV3-1,-,TRBJ1-2,TGTGCCAGCAGCCAAGGGGGTAGGGGTATCGGCTATGGCTACACCTTC,CASSQGGRGIGYGYTF
TRBD1,TRBV29-1,-,TRBJ2-7,TGCAGCGCCGCGGACAGGGTTTCCTACGAGCAGTACTTC,CSAADRVSYEQYF
-,TRBV5-5,-,TRBJ1-2,TGTGCCAGCAGCTTGCAATCAGGGGCTATCTATGGCTACACCTTC,CASSLQSGAIYGYTF
-,TRBV29-1,-,TRBJ1-2,TGCAGCGTTGAAGCCCCGGGGGCGGGTGGCTACACCTTC,CSVEAPGAGGYTF
-,TRBV10-3,-,TRBJ2-3,TGTGCCATCAGTTCCAGGGTTACCGCAGATACGCAGTATTTT,CAISSRVTADTQYF
TRBD2,TRBV5-1,-,TRBJ2-1,TGCGCCAGCAGCTTGGAGGCGCGGGAGGGAGTGGATGAGCAGTTCTTC,CASSLEAREGVDEQFF
TRBD2,TRBV6-1,-,TRBJ2-7,TGTGCCACCGCGGTTGCGGGGGGGCTCTACGAGCAGTACTTC,CATAVAGGLYEQYF
-,TRBV7-9,once,TRBJ2-1,TGTGCCAGCAGCTTAGGCCTCATCAGGGACAAGGACAATGAGCAGTTCTTC,CASSLGLIRDKDNEQFF
-,TRBV6-5,-,TRBJ1-1,TGTGCCAGCAGTTACAGAAAGGGGAGGGTAGGGACTGAAGCTTTCTTT,CASSYRKGRVGTEAFF
-,TRBV12-3/TRBV12-4,-,TRBJ2-2,TGTGCCAGCAGTTTACTACTGGGGGGCGGGGAGCTGTTTTTT,CASSLLLGGGELFF
-,TRBV30,few,TRBJ2-2,TGTGCCTGGATACAAACCGGGGAGCTGTTTTTT,CAWIQTGELFF